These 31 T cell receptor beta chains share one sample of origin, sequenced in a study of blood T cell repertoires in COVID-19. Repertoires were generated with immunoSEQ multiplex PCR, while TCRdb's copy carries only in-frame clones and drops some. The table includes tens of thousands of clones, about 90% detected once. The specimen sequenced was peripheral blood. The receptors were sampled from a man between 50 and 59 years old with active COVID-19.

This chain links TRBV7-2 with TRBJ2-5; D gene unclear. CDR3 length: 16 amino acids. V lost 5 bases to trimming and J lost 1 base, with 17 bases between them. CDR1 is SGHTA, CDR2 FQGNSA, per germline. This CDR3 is CASSPNPRYFQETQYF. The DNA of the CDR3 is TGTGCCAGCAGCCCAAACCCGAGATATTTCCAAGAGACCCAGTACTTC.

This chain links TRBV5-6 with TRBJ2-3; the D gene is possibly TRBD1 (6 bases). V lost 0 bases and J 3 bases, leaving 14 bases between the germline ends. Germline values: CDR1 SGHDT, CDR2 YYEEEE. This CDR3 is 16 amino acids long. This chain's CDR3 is CASSLVTGILTDTQYF. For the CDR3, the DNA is TGTGCCAGCAGCTTGGTAACAGGGATCCTTACAGATACGCAGTATTTT.

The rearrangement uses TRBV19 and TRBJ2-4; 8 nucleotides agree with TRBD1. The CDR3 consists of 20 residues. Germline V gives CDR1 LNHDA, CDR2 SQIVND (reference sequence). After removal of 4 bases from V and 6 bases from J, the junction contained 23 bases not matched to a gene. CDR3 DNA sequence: TGTGCCAGTAGTAAAGAACCGAGCCGACAGGGGCTTGGAAGGGGAAACATTCAGTACTTC. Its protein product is CASSKEPSRQGLGRGNIQYF.

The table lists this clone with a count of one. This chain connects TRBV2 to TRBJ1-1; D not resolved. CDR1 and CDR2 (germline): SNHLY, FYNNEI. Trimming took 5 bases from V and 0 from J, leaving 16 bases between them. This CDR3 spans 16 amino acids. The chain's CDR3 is CASSPRETSLNTEAFF. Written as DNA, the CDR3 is TGTGCCAGCAGTCCCCGGGAGACATCGTTGAACACTGAAGCTTTCTTT.

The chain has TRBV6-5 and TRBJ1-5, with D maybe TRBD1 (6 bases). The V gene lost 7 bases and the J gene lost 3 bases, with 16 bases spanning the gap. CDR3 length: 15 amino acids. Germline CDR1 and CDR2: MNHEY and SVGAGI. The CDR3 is CASMPGQTNNQPQHF. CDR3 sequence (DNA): TGTGCCAGCATGCCAGGACAGACAAACAATCAGCCCCAGCATTTT.

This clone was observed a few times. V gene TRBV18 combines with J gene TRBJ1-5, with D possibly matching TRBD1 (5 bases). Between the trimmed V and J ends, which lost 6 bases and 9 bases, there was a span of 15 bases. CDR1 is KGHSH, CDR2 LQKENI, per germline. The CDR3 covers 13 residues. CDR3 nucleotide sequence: TGTGCCAGCTCTCGGGACTCCTCCGGGCCCCAGCATTTT. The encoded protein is CASSRDSSGPQHF.

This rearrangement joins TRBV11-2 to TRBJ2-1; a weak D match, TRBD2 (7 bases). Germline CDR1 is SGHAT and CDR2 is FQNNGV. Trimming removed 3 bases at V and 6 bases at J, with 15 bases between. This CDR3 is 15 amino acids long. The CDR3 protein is CASSFLAGALNEQFF. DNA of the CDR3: TGTGCCAGCAGCTTCCTGGCGGGGGCCCTCAATGAGCAGTTCTTC.

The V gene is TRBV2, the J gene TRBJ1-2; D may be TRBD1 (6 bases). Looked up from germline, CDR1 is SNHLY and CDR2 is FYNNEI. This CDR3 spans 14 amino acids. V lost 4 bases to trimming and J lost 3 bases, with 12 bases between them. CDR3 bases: TGTGCCAGCAGTGGATCCTCAGGGGACTATGGCTACACCTTC. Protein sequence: CASSGSSGDYGYTF.

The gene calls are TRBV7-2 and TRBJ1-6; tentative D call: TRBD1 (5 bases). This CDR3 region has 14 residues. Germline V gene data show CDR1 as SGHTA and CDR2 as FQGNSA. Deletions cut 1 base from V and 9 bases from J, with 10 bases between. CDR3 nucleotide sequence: TGTGCCAGCAGCTTAGGGCGGGGGTCTTCACCCCTCCACTTT. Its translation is CASSLGRGSSPLHF.

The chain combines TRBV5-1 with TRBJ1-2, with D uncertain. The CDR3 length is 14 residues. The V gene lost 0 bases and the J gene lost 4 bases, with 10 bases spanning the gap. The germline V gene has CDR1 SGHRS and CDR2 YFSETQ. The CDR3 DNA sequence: TGCGCCAGCAGCTTGGACAGCCCATTCTATGGCTACACCTTC. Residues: CASSLDSPFYGYTF.

CDR3 bases: TGCAGTGCTAGTATCCCAGGGGGCGCTTCTGGGGCCAACGTCCTGACTTTC. Protein: CSASIPGGASGANVLTF. V and J are TRBV20-1 and TRBJ2-6; 8 nucleotides line up with TRBD1. Trimming at V came to 3 bases and at J to 1 base, leaving 8 bases not matched to a gene. The CDR3 consists of 17 residues. Germline-derived CDR1 and CDR2 are DFQATT and SNEGSKA (reference sequence).

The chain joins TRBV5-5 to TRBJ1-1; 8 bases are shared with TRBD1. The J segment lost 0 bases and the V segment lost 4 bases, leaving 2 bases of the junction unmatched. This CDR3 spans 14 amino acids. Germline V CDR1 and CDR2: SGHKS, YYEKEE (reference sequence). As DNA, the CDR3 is TGTGCCAGCAGCCCCAGGGGGCTGAACACTGAAGCTTTCTTT. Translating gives CASSPRGLNTEAFF.

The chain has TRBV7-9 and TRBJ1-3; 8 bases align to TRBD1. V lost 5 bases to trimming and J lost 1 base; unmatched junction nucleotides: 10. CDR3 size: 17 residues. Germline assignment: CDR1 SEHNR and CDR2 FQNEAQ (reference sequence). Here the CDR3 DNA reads TGTGCCAGCAGCCTGATATCGACAGGGGTTTCTGGAAACACCATATATTTT. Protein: CASSLISTGVSGNTIYF. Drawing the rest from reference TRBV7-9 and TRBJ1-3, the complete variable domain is DTGVSQNPRHKITKRGQNVTFRCDPISEHNRLYWYRQTLGQGPEFLTYFQNEAQLEKSRLLSDRFSAERPKGSFSTLEIQRTEQGDSAMYLCASSLISTGVSGNTIYFGEGSWLTVV.

The CDR3 DNA is TGTGCCAGCAGCCGGGACACAGGCTATGGCTACACCTTC. Amino acids: CASSRDTGYGYTF. The chain has TRBV6-2 or TRBV6-3 and TRBJ1-2; tentatively, D is TRBD1 (6 bases). The CDR3 runs 13 residues. V was trimmed by 6 bases and J by 4 bases, leaving 12 bases between them. Germline values: CDR1 MNHEY, CDR2 SVGEGT.

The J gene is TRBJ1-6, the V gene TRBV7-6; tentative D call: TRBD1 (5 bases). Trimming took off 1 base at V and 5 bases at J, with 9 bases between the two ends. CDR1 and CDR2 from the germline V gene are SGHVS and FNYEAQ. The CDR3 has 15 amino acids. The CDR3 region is CASSLDPGNNSPLHF. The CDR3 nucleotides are TGTGCCAGCAGCTTAGATCCAGGGAATAATTCACCCCTCCACTTT.

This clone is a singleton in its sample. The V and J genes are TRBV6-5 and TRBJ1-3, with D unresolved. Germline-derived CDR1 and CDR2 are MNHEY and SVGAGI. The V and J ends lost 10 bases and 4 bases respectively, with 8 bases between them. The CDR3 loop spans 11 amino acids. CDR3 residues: CANPTGNTIYF. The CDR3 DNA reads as TGTGCCAACCCGACAGGAAACACCATATATTTT.

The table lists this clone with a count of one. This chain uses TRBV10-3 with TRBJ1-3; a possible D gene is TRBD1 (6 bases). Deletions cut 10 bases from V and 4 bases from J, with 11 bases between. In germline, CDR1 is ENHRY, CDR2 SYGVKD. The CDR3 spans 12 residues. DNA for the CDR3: TGTGCCACCTTACAGGGAGGAAACACCATATATTTT. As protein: CATLQGGNTIYF.

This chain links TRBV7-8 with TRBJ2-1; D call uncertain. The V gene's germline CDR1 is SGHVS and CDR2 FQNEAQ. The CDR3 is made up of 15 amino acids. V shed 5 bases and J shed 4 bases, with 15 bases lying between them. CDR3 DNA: TGTGCCAGCAGCCCCGGTTCCCAACCGTACAATGAGCAGTTCTTC. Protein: CASSPGSQPYNEQFF. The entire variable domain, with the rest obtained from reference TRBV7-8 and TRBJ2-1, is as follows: GAGVSQSPRYKVAKRGQDVALRCDPISGHVSLFWYQQALGQGPEFLTYFQNEAQLDKSGLPSDRFFAERPEGSVSTLKIQRTQQEDSAVYLCASSPGSQPYNEQFFGPGTRLTVL.

The CDR3 region has the DNA TGTGCCAGCAGGGGACAGACGAACACTGAAGCTTTCTTT. Amino acids: CASRGQTNTEAFF. The V gene is TRBV6-5, the J gene TRBJ1-1, with 7 bases matching TRBD1. After removal of 6 bases from V and 1 base from J, the junction contained 2 bases not matched to a gene. Germline CDR1 and CDR2: MNHEY and SVGAGI. This CDR3 region has 13 residues.

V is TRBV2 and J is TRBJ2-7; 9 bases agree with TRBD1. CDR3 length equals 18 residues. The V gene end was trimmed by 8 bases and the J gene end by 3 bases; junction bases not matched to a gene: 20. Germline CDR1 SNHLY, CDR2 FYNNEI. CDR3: CASDDGGTGSIGGYEQYF. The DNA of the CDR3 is TGTGCCAGCGATGACGGAGGGACAGGGAGTATAGGGGGCTACGAGCAGTACTTC.

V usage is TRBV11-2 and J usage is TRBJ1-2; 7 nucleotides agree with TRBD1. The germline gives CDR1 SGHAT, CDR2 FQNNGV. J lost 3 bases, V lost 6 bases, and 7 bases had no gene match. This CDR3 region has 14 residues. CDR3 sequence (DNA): TGTGCCAGCAGACGTCCCGGGACAGACTATGGCTACACCTTC. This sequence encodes CASRRPGTDYGYTF.

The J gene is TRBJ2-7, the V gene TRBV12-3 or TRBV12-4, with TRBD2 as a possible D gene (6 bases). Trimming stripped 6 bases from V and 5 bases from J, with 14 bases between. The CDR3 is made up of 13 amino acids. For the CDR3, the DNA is TGTGCCAGCAGAATGGGCGGGGCCCACGAGCAGTACTTC. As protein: CASRMGGAHEQYF.

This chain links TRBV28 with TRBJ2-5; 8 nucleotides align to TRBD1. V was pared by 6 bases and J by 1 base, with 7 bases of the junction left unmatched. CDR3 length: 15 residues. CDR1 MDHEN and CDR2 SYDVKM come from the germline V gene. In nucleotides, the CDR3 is TGTGCCAGCAGCCTTTTGGACAGGGTCCAAGAGACCCAGTACTTC. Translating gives CASSLLDRVQETQYF.

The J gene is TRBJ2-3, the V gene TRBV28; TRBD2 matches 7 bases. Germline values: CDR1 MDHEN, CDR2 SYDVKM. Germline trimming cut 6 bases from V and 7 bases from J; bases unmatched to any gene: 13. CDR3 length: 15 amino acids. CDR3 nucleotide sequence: TGTGCCAGCAGCCTAAGCGGGGCAGGGATGAATACGCAGTATTTT. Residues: CASSLSGAGMNTQYF.

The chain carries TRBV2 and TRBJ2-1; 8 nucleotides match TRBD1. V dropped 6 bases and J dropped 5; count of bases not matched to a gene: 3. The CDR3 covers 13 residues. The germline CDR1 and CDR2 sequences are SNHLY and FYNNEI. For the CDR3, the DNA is TGTGCCAGCAGGGACAGGGTCCACAATGAGCAGTTCTTC. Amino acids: CASRDRVHNEQFF.

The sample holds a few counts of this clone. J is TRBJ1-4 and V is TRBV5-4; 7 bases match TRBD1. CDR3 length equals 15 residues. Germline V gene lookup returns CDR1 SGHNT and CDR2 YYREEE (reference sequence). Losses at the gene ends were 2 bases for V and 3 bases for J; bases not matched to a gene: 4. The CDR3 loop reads CASSLPGQANEKLFF. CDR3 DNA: TGTGCCAGCAGCTTACCCGGACAGGCTAATGAAAAACTGTTTTTT.

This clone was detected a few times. The CDR3 loop is CASSTGGSDYGYTF. Here the CDR3 DNA reads TGTGCCAGCAGTACAGGGGGCTCTGACTATGGCTACACCTTC. The gene calls are TRBV6-6 and TRBJ1-2, with 9 nucleotides matching TRBD1. Trimming at V came to 5 bases and at J to 3 bases, leaving 4 bases not matched to a gene. The CDR3 is made up of 14 amino acids. The germline gives CDR1 MNHNY, CDR2 SVGAGI (reference sequence).

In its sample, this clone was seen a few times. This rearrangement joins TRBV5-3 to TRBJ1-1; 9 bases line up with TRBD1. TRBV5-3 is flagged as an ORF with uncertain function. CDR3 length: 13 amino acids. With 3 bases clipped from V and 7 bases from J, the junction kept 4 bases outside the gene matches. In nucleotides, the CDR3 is TGTGCCAGAAGCTCAACAGGGGGCAGTGAAGCTTTCTTT. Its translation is CARSSTGGSEAFF.

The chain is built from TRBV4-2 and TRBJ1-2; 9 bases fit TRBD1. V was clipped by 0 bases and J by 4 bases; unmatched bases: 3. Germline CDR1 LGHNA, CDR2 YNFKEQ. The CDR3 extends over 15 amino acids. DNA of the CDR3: TGTGCCAGCAGCCAAGAATCGGACAGGGGCTATGGCTACACCTTC. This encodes CASSQESDRGYGYTF.

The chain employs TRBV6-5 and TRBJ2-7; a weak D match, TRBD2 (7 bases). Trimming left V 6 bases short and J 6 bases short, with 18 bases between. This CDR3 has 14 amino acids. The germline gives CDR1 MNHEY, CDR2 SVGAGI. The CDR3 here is CASRRTRGEGEQYF. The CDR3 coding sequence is TGTGCCAGCAGACGGACAAGGGGGGAGGGCGAGCAGTACTTC.

The CDR3 loop is CASSKPGLAGGENTGELFF. In nucleotides, the CDR3 is TGTGCCAGCAGCAAACCGGGACTAGCGGGGGGCGAGAACACCGGGGAGCTGTTTTTT. J is TRBJ2-2 and V is TRBV7-9; the match to TRBD2 covers 15 bases. J lost 1 base, V lost 5 bases, and 8 bases had no gene match. The V gene's germline CDR1 is SEHNR and CDR2 FQNEAQ (reference sequence). The CDR3 runs to 19 residues.